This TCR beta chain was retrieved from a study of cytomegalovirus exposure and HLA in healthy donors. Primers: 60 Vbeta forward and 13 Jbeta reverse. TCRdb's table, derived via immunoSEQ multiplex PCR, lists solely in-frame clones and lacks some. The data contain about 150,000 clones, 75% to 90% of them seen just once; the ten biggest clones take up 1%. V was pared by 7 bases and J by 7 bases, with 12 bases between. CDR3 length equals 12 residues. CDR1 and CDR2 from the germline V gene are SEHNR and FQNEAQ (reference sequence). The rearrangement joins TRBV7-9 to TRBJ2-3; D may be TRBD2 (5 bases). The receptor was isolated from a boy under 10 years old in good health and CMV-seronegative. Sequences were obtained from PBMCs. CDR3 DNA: TGTGCCAGCACAATTCGGGGAAATACGCAGTATTTT. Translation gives CASTIRGNTQYF.